Listed below are T cell receptor beta chains from one sample, sequenced in a study of T cells after yellow fever vaccination. TCRdb re-analysed the 5' RACE reads in MiXCR, keeping a single row per CDR3 protein. The sample records 300,000 to 400,000 distinct CDR3 sequences, 7% to 9% being singletons. Sequencing used PBMCs, obtained about 41 days after the first yellow fever vaccination. These receptors originate from a man aged 18-30 years who received the YFV17D yellow fever vaccine. Each CDR3 is given with its conserved first and last residue. Fields, in order: clone size, V gene, D gene, J gene, CDR3 protein, CDR3 DNA. A D gene is named only where the DNA matches it firmly. Clone size is shown for a subset of rows, as once, few, many or a class of expanded clone.

few,TRBV5-4,-,TRBJ2-3,CASSLDSANTQYF,TGTGCCAGCAGCTTGGATAGTGCCAATACGCAGTATTTT
-,TRBV12-3/TRBV12-4,TRBD2,TRBJ2-7,CASSRPRGGSYEQYF,TGTGCCAGCAGTCGGCCGAGGGGAGGGTCCTACGAGCAGTACTTC
few,TRBV10-3,-,TRBJ2-2,CATQRGRDKNTGELFF,TGTGCCACCCAGCGGGGCCGGGACAAGAACACCGGGGAGCTGTTTTTT
-,TRBV7-2,-,TRBJ2-6,CASSLGLGSGANVLTF,TGTGCCAGCAGCTTAGGGCTTGGGTCTGGGGCCAACGTCCTGACTTTC
few,TRBV3-1,-,TRBJ2-7,CASSQDQAAAFYEQYF,TGTGCCAGCAGCCAAGATCAAGCAGCCGCTTTCTACGAGCAGTACTTC
-,TRBV7-2,-,TRBJ1-6,CASSLALINSPLHF,TGTGCCAGCAGCCTAGCCTTGATCAATTCACCCCTCCACTTT
-,TRBV5-1,-,TRBJ1-2,CASSLERVNYGYTF,TGCGCCAGCAGCTTGGAGAGGGTTAACTATGGCTACACCTTC
-,TRBV6-5,TRBD1,TRBJ1-2,CASSYSRTGKMAGYTF,TGTGCCAGCAGTTACTCGAGGACAGGGAAGATGGCTGGCTACACCTTC
-,TRBV4-1,-,TRBJ2-3,CASSQEAVWDTQYF,TGCGCCAGCAGCCAAGAGGCCGTGTGGGATACGCAGTATTTT
-,TRBV5-1,-,TRBJ2-7,CASSSGHLYEQYF,TGCGCCAGCAGCTCGGGACATTTGTACGAGCAGTACTTC
-,TRBV12-3/TRBV12-4,-,TRBJ2-3,CASSLRFGGGTDTQYF,TGTGCCAGCAGTTTAAGGTTCGGCGGGGGCACAGATACGCAGTATTTT
-,TRBV19,-,TRBJ1-5,CASSRGGGRLNQPQHF,TGTGCCAGTAGTCGAGGTGGGGGCCGACTTAATCAGCCCCAGCATTTT
-,TRBV12-3/TRBV12-4,TRBD1,TRBJ1-1,CASSPVGTGGTEAFF,TGTGCCAGCAGTCCCGTAGGGACAGGCGGGACTGAAGCTTTCTTT
-,TRBV7-2,-,TRBJ1-2,CASSQLPIQGTSGYTF,TGTGCCAGCAGCCAACTACCCATACAGGGTACGTCCGGCTACACCTTC
few,TRBV24-1,TRBD1,TRBJ2-3,CATSPGTGGTDTQYF,TGTGCCACCAGCCCCGGGACAGGGGGCACAGATACGCAGTATTTT
many,TRBV24-1,-,TRBJ2-1,CATSDLDEQFF,TGTGCCACCAGTGATTTGGATGAGCAGTTCTTC
-,TRBV5-1,-,TRBJ1-2,CATRDVDYGYTF,TGCGCCACTAGGGACGTCGACTATGGCTACACCTTC
few,TRBV12-3/TRBV12-4,-,TRBJ2-2,CASSLASPAGELFF,TGTGCCAGCAGTTTAGCTAGTCCGGCCGGGGAGCTGTTTTTT
-,TRBV7-2,-,TRBJ2-5,CASSYRVETQYF,TGTGCCAGCAGCTACAGGGTTGAGACCCAGTACTTC
few,TRBV30,-,TRBJ2-3,CAWSGRGLGTQYF,TGTGCCTGGAGTGGGAGGGGCCTAGGGACGCAGTATTTT
many,TRBV9,-,TRBJ2-1,CASSVAGSYNEQFF,TGTGCCAGCAGCGTAGCGGGATCCTACAATGAGCAGTTCTTC
many,TRBV7-2,-,TRBJ2-5,CASSSSTDGETQYF,TGTGCCAGCAGCTCTTCGACAGACGGAGAGACCCAGTACTTC
-,TRBV5-1,-,TRBJ1-6,CASSLVSGRHNSPLHF,TGCGCCAGCAGCTTGGTCTCGGGACGCCATAATTCACCCCTCCACTTT